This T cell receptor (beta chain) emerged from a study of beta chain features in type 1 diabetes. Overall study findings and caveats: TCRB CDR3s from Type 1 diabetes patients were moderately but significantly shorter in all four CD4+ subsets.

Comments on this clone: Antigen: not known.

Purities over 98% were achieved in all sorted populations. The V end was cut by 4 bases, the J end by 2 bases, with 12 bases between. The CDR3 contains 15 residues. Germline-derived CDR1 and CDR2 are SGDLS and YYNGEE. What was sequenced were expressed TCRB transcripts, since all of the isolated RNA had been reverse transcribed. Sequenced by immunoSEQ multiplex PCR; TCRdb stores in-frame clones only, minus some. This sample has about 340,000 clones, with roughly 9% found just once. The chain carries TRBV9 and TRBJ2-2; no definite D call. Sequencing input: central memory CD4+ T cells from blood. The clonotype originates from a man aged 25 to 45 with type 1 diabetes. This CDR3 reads CASSYSQSNTGELFF. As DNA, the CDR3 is TGTGCCAGCAGCTACAGCCAGAGCAACACCGGGGAGCTGTTTTTT.